Only one count was recorded for the clone carrying this T cell receptor (beta chain). Its antigen is undetermined. The data belong to a study of cytomegalovirus exposure and HLA in healthy donors. The study's findings and limits: Several of the most significant clusters were apparently associated with common viral pathogens in a later analysis. An analysis done earlier found most TCR beta V segments productive about 87% or about 30% of the time.

Likely unrecorded immune exposures existed in these nominally healthy donors. The PCR used 60 Vbeta and 13 Jbeta primers. Here immunoSEQ multiplex PCR was the method, and the copy in TCRdb shows in-frame clones only, minus some. The data show over 200,000 clones, with more than 70% seen just once and over 1% held by the top ten. The sequence derives from a human donor in good health. The source material was PBMCs.

In nucleotides, the CDR3 is TGTGCCAGCAGCTTAGTGGGAGGAACTAGCGGGAGCTGGGAGACCCAGTACTTC. Encoded protein: CASSLVGGTSGSWETQYF. This sequence joins TRBV7-2 and TRBJ2-5; 11 nucleotides agree with TRBD2. Germline assignment: CDR1 SGHTA and CDR2 FQGNSA. With V trimmed by 1 base and J by 5 bases, 12 bases remained unmatched. The CDR3 consists of 18 residues.